Sequencing of this TCR beta chain was carried out in a study of control samples from healthy donors and cancer patients. Deletions cut 2 bases from V and 0 bases from J, with 6 bases between. The germline CDR1 and CDR2 sequences are SGHTS and YDEGEE. The CDR3 runs to 14 residues. Some clones are missing from TCRdb's copy, which holds only in-frame ones; the method was immunoSEQ multiplex PCR. The sample gives 130,000 to 150,000 clones, 93% of which show up once; 5.5% to 7.5% is in the top ten. The clonotype comes from a man between 18 and 29 years old in good health. Sequencing input: blood. V usage is TRBV5-8 and J usage is TRBJ1-5; D is uncertain. CDR3 sequence (DNA): TGTGCCAGCAGCTTAGGTGGTAGCAATCAGCCCCAGCATTTT. Translation: CASSLGGSNQPQHF. Filled out from reference TRBV5-8 and TRBJ1-5, the complete variable domain reads EAGVTQSPTHLIKTRGQQATLRCSPISGHTSVYWYQQALGLGLQFLLWYDEGEERNRGNFPPRFSGRQFPNYSSELNVNALELEDSALYLCASSLGGSNQPQHFGDGTRLSIL.